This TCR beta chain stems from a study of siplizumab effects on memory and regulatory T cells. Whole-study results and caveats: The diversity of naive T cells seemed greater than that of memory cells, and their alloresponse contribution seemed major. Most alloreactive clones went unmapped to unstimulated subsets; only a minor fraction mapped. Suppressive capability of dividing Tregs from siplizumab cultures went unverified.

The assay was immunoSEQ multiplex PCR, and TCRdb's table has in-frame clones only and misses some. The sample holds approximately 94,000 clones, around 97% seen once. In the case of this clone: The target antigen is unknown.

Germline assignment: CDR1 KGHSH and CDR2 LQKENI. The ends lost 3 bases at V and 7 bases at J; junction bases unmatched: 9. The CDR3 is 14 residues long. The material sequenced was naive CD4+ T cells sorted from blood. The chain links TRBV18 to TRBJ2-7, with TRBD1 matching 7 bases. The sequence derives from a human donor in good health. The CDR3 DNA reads TGTGCCAGCTCACCCGGAACAGGGGAGCGGGAGCAGTACTTC. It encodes CASSPGTGEREQYF.